One and the same sample provided the 24 T cell receptor delta chains below, sequenced in a study of γδ T cells in repeated Plasmodium falciparum infection. Flow sorting of PBMC yielded separate Vgamma9/Vdelta2+ and Vdelta2-negative gammadelta T cell populations for bulk repertoire analysis. TCRdb re-called clones from the multiplex PCR reads using CATT. The sample shows 50,000 to 55,000 delta-chain clones, roughly 2% of them seen only once. Source material: gamma-delta T cells from blood. These receptors originate from a pool of human donors (malaria-infected and uninfected, not separated).

About this clone itself: The TCRdb protein comes from a much larger clone and disagrees with this DNA's translation at residue 10, likely due to a read error; the protein given here is derived from the DNA. For the CDR3, the DNA is TGTGCCTGTGACACCGTAGGTGGGGGCCCACTCAAACTCATCTTT. Amino acid sequence: CACDTVGGGPLKLIF. The rearrangement links TRDV2 to TRDJ1; possible D gene TRDD3, 6 bases. TCRdb lists no J gene, so it was determined here by aligning the DNA to germline. There are 15 residues in the CDR3. From germline, CDR1 is GEAIGNYY and CDR2 EKD. V was trimmed by 0 bases and J by 8 bases, leaving 18 bases between them.

This clone has a handful of counts. TCRdb's listed protein matches a much larger clone and diverges from this DNA's translation at residue 16, likely through a read error; the protein shown comes from the DNA. The J gene is TRDJ1, the V gene TRDV3; 8 bases map to TRDD3. TCRdb does not report a J gene; here it was assigned by matching the DNA to germline references. V was pared by 1 base and J by 0 bases, with 31 bases of the junction left unmatched. The CDR3 has 23 amino acids. Germline V lookup: CDR1 TVYSNPD, CDR2 GDNSRS (reference sequence). The chain's CDR3 is CAFISRAYINSYWGSQYTDKLIF. The CDR3 nucleotides are TGTGCCTTTATCTCTCGCGCCTACATCAATTCTTACTGGGGGTCCCAGTACACCGATAAACTCATCTTT.

This clone has only a few counts. A far larger clone differs by one base, so this is likely a read error. The sample contains more than one DNA sequence encoding this CDR3. This rearrangement joins TRDV1 to TRDJ1, with D unclear. Trimming took off 4 bases at V and 8 bases at J, with 17 bases between the two ends. Germline CDR1 is TSWWSYY and CDR2 is QGS. The CDR3 runs to 14 residues. CDR3 protein: CALGVASPSIKLIF. The CDR3 DNA reads as TGTGCTCTTGGGGTAGCCTCCCCGAGCATCAAACTCATCTTT.

In its sample, this clone was seen a few times. A far larger clone is just one base off, so this is likely a read error. This sample also contains other DNA sequences that code for the same CDR3. The V segment is TRDV1, and no J call was made. Germline lookup yields CDR1 TSWWSYY and CDR2 QGS. The length of the CDR3 is 13 residues. The CDR3 bases are TGTGCTCTTACTCTTTCCGACACCGATAAGCTCATCTTT. Translation gives CALTLSDTDKLIF.

This clone was observed a few times. The protein held in TCRdb is that of a much larger clone and does not match this DNA's translation at residue 18, likely because of a read error; the protein shown is translated from the DNA. V is TRDV1 and J is TRDJ1; TRDD3 agrees at 10 bases. In the absence of a J gene in TCRdb, the DNA was matched to germline to assign it here. The trim removed 0 bases at V and 10 bases at J, leaving 26 bases unmatched. CDR1 and CDR2 from the germline V gene are TSWWSYY and QGS. This CDR3 comprises 21 residues. CDR3 region: CALGELGWGSLYWGIRHRLIF. The CDR3 DNA reads as TGTGCTCTTGGGGAACTGGGTTGGGGTTCCCTGTACTGGGGGATCCGGCATAGACTCATCTTT.

This clone was seen a few times. This likely came from a read error, as a far larger clone is one base away. This sample also contains other DNA sequences that code for the same CDR3. The V call is TRDV1, the J call TRDJ1; TRDD2 matches 9 bases. Because TCRdb records no J gene, it was assigned here through a match of the DNA to germline. The germline V gene has CDR1 TSWWSYY and CDR2 QGS. The CDR3 is 22 residues long. V shed 4 bases and J 5 bases; nucleotides not matched to a gene: 29. The CDR3 DNA sequence: TGTGCTCTTGGGGCTCCCTTCCTACGTTACTGGAGGATTGTTGGCACGAATGATAAACTCATCTTT. Its translation is CALGAPFLRYWRIVGTNDKLIF.

This clone was found many times. The chain joins TRDV1 to TRDJ1; tentative D call: TRDD3 (8 bases). The J gene is not listed in TCRdb, so it was assigned here from a DNA match to germline. The CDR3 loop spans 25 amino acids. Germline V gene lookup returns CDR1 TSWWSYY and CDR2 QGS. V was clipped by 2 bases and J by 0 bases, with 40 bases between them. CDR3 protein: CALGEGPFLTLKYWGLLVYTDKLIF. CDR3 DNA: TGTGCTCTTGGGGAAGGGCCCTTCCTGACCCTTAAGTACTGGGGGCTACTTGTTTACACCGATAAACTCATCTTT.

This clone was detected many times. TCRdb shows a much larger clone's protein in place of this DNA's translation, and the two differ at residue 10, likely through a read error; the protein shown is translated from the DNA. The chain couples TRAV38-2/DV8 to TRDJ1, with D tentatively TRDD3 (5 bases). The J gene, absent from TCRdb, was called here by matching the DNA to germline. V was trimmed by 0 bases and J by 2 bases, leaving 23 bases between them. Germline V gene data show CDR1 as TSESDYY and CDR2 as QEAYKQQN. The CDR3 totals 19 residues. The CDR3 is CAYRSAPRGRWGKTDKLIF. The CDR3, as DNA: TGTGCTTATAGGAGCGCCCCCCGGGGTAGATGGGGAAAGACCGATAAACTCATCTTT.

This clone was picked up a small number of times. A read error likely explains this, since a far larger clone differs by one base. This CDR3 is also generated by other DNA sequences in the sample. The chain carries TRDV1 and TRDJ1; the match to TRDD3 covers 12 bases. The J gene, absent from TCRdb, was called here by matching the DNA to germline. CDR1 and CDR2 (germline): TSWWSYY, QGS. There are 22 residues in the CDR3. V shed 3 bases and J 3 bases; nucleotides not matched to a gene: 23. The CDR3 bases are TGTGCTCTTGGGGACCCTCCCTACGCCGGCACTGGGGGATACAAGGGCCCCGATAAACTCATCTTT. This translates into CALGDPPYAGTGGYKGPDKLIF.

To note about this clone: A read error likely explains why the TCRdb protein, taken from a much larger clone, differs from this DNA's translation at residue 14; the protein shown is translated from the DNA. The rearrangement links TRDV1 to TRDJ1, with 9 nucleotides matching TRDD2. The J gene is not listed in TCRdb, so it was assigned here from a DNA match to germline. CDR1 is TSWWSYY and CDR2 is QGS in the germline V gene. V lost 1 base to trimming and J lost 0 bases; unmatched junction nucleotides: 21. The length of the CDR3 is 22 residues. CDR3 residues: CALGEPAFLRGYWDPYTDKLIF. The CDR3 region has the DNA TGTGCTCTTGGGGAACCTGCCTTCCTACGTGGGTACTGGGATCCGTACACCGATAAACTCATCTTT.

This clone was recorded many times. The gene calls are TRDV1 and TRDJ1; 12 positions match TRDD3. The J gene, absent from TCRdb, was called here by matching the DNA to germline. From germline, CDR1 is TSWWSYY and CDR2 QGS. Trimming removed 0 bases from V and 1 base from J; junction bases left unmatched: 15. The CDR3 spans 21 residues. The CDR3 DNA sequence: TGTGCTCTTGGGGAACTGGGGTCGCGGGTACTGGGGGATACAGGCACCGATAAACTCATCTTT. Its protein product is CALGELGSRVLGDTGTDKLIF.

This clone has just a few counts. A read error is likely here: a far larger clone is one base away. Additional DNA sequences in this sample encode the identical CDR3. The V gene is TRDV1, the J gene TRDJ1, with TRDD3 matching over 11 bases. The J gene comes from matching the DNA to germline here; TCRdb lacks it. From germline, CDR1 is TSWWSYY and CDR2 QGS. The CDR3 is made up of 26 amino acids. Trimming cost V 1 base and J 6 bases; bases outside gene matches: 37. CDR3 DNA sequence: TGTGCTCTTGGGGAACCTAGGCGCATCCCGTACTGGGGGATAATCGGGATCGGGGGGCCTCGTCATAAACTCATCTTT. Translating gives CALGEPRRIPYWGIIGIGGPRHKLIF.

About this clone itself: For this DNA, TCRdb reports the protein of a much larger clone, which diverges at residue 17, most likely from a read error; the protein presented here is translated directly from the DNA. CDR3 protein: CALGGFNCHIPSCQYLESADKLIF. DNA of the CDR3: TGTGCTCTTGGGGGTTTTAACTGCCATATTCCTTCGTGCCAGTACTTGGAGTCGGCCGATAAACTCATCTTT. V gene TRDV1 combines with J gene TRDJ1; maybe TRDD2 (5 bases). Because TCRdb records no J gene, it was assigned here through a match of the DNA to germline. Germline V gene lookup returns CDR1 TSWWSYY and CDR2 QGS. Trimming left V 4 bases short and J 3 bases short, with 42 bases between. This CDR3 contains 24 residues.

As for this clone: Given a far larger clone just one base away, this is likely a sequencing read error. The chain employs TRDV1 and TRDJ1; 11 bases map to TRDD3. The J gene was missing in TCRdb and was found by matching the end of the DNA to germline. CDR3 length equals 22 residues. After removal of 1 base from V and 0 bases from J, the junction contained 19 bases not matched to a gene. The germline gives CDR1 TSWWSYY, CDR2 QGS. CDR3 in amino acids: CALGEPPNWHIWGIPYTDKLIF. CDR3 nucleotides: TGTGCTCTTGGGGAACCCCCTAATTGGCATATCTGGGGGATACCCTACACCGATAAACTCATCTTT.

As concerns this clone: Only one base separates this from a far larger clonotype, so it likely reflects a read error. Other DNA sequences within the sample encode an identical CDR3. The V gene is TRDV1, but the J gene lacks a call; TRDD3, the table's D call, was not compared with the DNA. The CDR3 length is 21 residues. CDR1 is TSWWSYY and CDR2 is QGS in the germline V gene. The CDR3 DNA reads TGTGCTCTTGGGGATTCCTTGCTAAGCGTACTGGGGGATACGGACACCGATAAACTTATCTTT. It yields the protein CALGDSLLSVLGDTDTDKLIF.

Ten or more counts support this clone. A read error likely explains why the TCRdb protein, taken from a much larger clone, differs from this DNA's translation at residue 11; the protein shown is translated from the DNA. The genes are TRDV3 and TRDJ1; 8 bases are shared with TRDD3. V lost 3 bases, J lost 5 bases, and 26 bases stayed unmatched. CDR1 is TVYSNPD, CDR2 GDNSRS, per germline (reference sequence). This CDR3 comprises 19 residues. The CDR3 DNA reads as TGTGCCTTGGGCCCTCCTACGTACTGGGGGGTACGGGGACCAGATAAACTCATCTTT. Translated, it gives CALGPPTYWGVRGPDKLIF.

Comment on this clone: This probably arose from a read error, given a far larger clone one base away. At the DNA level, this CDR3 is encoded by other sequences in the same sample as well. The chain employs TRDV2 and TRDJ1, with 8 bases matching TRDD3. TCRdb carries no J gene annotation; the J gene was assigned here by matching the DNA with germline. V gave up 4 bases and J gave up 2 bases; unmatched junction bases: 17. Germline V lookup: CDR1 GEAIGNYY, CDR2 EKD. The CDR3 has 18 amino acids. CDR3 coding DNA: TGTGCCTGTGATACCGTACTGGGGGCCCTACGAAGTACCGATAAACTCATCTTT. It yields the protein CACDTVLGALRSTDKLIF.

Notes on this clone: A read error likely explains why the TCRdb protein, taken from a much larger clone, differs from this DNA's translation at residue 13; the protein shown is translated from the DNA. The chain employs TRDV3 and TRDJ1; D is possibly TRDD2 (6 bases). This CDR3 has 17 amino acids. Germline V lookup: CDR1 TVYSNPD, CDR2 GDNSRS (reference sequence). CDR3 DNA sequence: TGTGCTCGTCGTCTCCTACAAGGCTGGTACAACGCCGGTAAACTCATCTTT. It encodes CARRLLQGWYNAGKLIF.

This clone occurred a few times. The protein held in TCRdb is that of a much larger clone and does not match this DNA's translation at residue 15, likely because of a read error; the protein shown is translated from the DNA. V usage is TRAV36/DV7 and J usage is TRDJ3; TRDD3 aligns across 7 bases. TCRdb offers no J gene call, so here the DNA was matched to germline to obtain one. CDR3 length: 20 residues. CDR1 VTNFRS and CDR2 LTSSGIE come from the germline V gene (reference sequence). The CDR3 DNA sequence: TGTGCTGTGGAGGTACTGGGGACGCCATTACGCTCCTGGGACGCCCGACAGATGTTTTTC. Its translation: CAVEVLGTPLRSWDARQMFF.

In regard to this clone: This DNA's translation and the protein TCRdb lists, from a much larger clone, do not match at residue 17, likely due to a read error; the protein shown is translated from the DNA. The chain recombines TRDV1 with TRDJ1; 9 nucleotides agree with TRDD3. No J gene was available from TCRdb, and it was assigned here by a germline match of the DNA. Trimming took 1 base from V and 0 from J; bases not matched to a gene: 24. Looked up from germline, CDR1 is TSWWSYY and CDR2 is QGS. The CDR3 totals 23 residues. This CDR3 reads CALGEQGYSYAILGDLHTDKLIF. Here the CDR3 DNA reads TGTGCTCTTGGGGAACAAGGGTATTCCTACGCTATACTGGGGGACCTGCACACCGATAAACTCATCTTT.

This clone has a handful of counts. The translation of this DNA and the TCRdb protein of a much larger clone differ at residue 10, probably owing to a read error; the protein shown here is translated from the DNA. This sequence joins TRDV1 and TRDJ1; 9 bases line up with TRDD3. No J gene is reported in TCRdb; it was inferred here by comparing the DNA with germline. J gave up 0 bases and V 1 base, and 24 bases lay outside the gene matches. CDR1 is TSWWSYY, CDR2 QGS, per germline. The CDR3 consists of 23 residues. Written as DNA, the CDR3 is TGTGCTCTTGGGGAACAAGGGTATTCCTGCGCTATACTGGGGGACCTGTACACCGATAAACTCATCTTT. As protein: CALGEQGYSCAILGDLYTDKLIF.

This clone was observed many times. TCRdb's protein for this DNA is that of a much larger clone and differs from the translation at residue 9, likely a read error; the protein shown is the DNA translation. The chain employs TRDV3 and TRDJ1; 7 bases line up with TRDD3. The J gene is absent in TCRdb and was assigned here via DNA matching to germline. CDR1 and CDR2 (germline): TVYSNPD, GDNSRS (reference sequence). This CDR3 is built from 17 residues. The CDR3 is CAQRLRTGEPYTDKLIF. Written as DNA, the CDR3 is TGTGCTCAAAGGTTAAGGACTGGGGAACCCTACACCGATAAACTCATCTTT. Using reference TRDV3 and TRDJ1 for the parts outside the CDR3, the full variable domain is CDKVTQSSPDQTVASGSEVVLLCTYDTVYSNPDLFWYRIRPDYSFQFVFYGDNSRSEGADFTQGRFSVKHILTQKAFHLVISPVRTEDSATYYCAQRLRTGEPYTDKLIFGKGTRVTVEP.

This clone occurred a few times. Given a far larger clone just one base away, this is likely a sequencing read error. The CDR3: CACDTGCGGFFVLTAQLFF. CDR3 nucleotide sequence: TGTGCCTGTGACACCGGGTGTGGGGGATTCTTTGTTTTGACGGCACAACTCTTCTTT. The V call is TRDV2, the J call TRDJ2, with 8 bases identical to TRDD3. TCRdb is silent on the J gene; assignment here came from matching the DNA to germline. The germline V gene encodes CDR1 GEAIGNYY and CDR2 EKD. The CDR3 is made up of 19 amino acids.

This clone came up a few times. TCRdb's protein, taken from a much larger clone, differs from this DNA's translation at residue 10, likely owing to a read error; the protein displayed comes from the DNA. The chain has TRDV2 and TRDJ1; tentatively, D is TRDD3 (5 bases). TCRdb supplies no J gene; here it was assigned by aligning the nucleotide sequence to germline. V was trimmed by 3 bases and J by 9 bases, leaving 16 bases between them. CDR1 and CDR2 from the germline V gene are GEAIGNYY and EKD. The CDR3 sequence is 13 residues long. The CDR3 spells CACDQMGKDQLIF. The CDR3 DNA is TGTGCCTGTGACCAGATGGGGAAAGATCAACTCATCTTT.